This T cell receptor (beta chain) appears in the sequencing data of a study of spatial heterogeneity in lung cancer. Study details: There were, on average, more than eight raw-read appearances for each unique TCR and UMI combination.

In TCRdb, the 5' RACE reads were re-called with MiXCR into one record per CDR3 protein. The sample shows some 3,100 distinct CDR3 sequences, roughly 5% of them seen only once. Trimming took 4 bases from V and 7 from J; bases not matched to a gene: 8. The CDR3 loop spans 14 amino acids. Specified time point: sample taken at primary tumor resection. The rearrangement joins TRBV12-3 or TRBV12-4 to TRBJ2-5; TRBD2 agrees at 8 bases. The sample here was normal lung tissue next to the tumor, taken at surgery. This TCR derives from a male donor with early-stage non-small cell lung cancer. The CDR3: CASSSYREGGTQYF. The DNA for the CDR3 is TGTGCCAGCAGTTCCTACCGGGAGGGTGGGACCCAGTACTTC.